This T cell receptor beta chain emerged from a study of blood T cell repertoires in COVID-19. Sequenced by immunoSEQ multiplex PCR; TCRdb stores in-frame clones only, minus some. This table holds about 180,000 clones, about 82% found once. The CDR3 has 15 amino acids. CDR1 is LNHDA and CDR2 is SQIVND in the germline V gene (reference sequence). V was pared by 8 bases and J by 0 bases, with 16 bases between. Sequencing used peripheral blood. The chain has TRBV19 and TRBJ1-1; possible D gene TRBD1, 5 bases. This receptor was obtained from a man in his sixties or seventies with active or convalescent COVID-19. For the CDR3, the DNA is TGTGCCAGTGCCGGGGGGTCAGGTGTGAACACTGAAGCTTTCTTT. This sequence encodes CASAGGSGVNTEAFF.